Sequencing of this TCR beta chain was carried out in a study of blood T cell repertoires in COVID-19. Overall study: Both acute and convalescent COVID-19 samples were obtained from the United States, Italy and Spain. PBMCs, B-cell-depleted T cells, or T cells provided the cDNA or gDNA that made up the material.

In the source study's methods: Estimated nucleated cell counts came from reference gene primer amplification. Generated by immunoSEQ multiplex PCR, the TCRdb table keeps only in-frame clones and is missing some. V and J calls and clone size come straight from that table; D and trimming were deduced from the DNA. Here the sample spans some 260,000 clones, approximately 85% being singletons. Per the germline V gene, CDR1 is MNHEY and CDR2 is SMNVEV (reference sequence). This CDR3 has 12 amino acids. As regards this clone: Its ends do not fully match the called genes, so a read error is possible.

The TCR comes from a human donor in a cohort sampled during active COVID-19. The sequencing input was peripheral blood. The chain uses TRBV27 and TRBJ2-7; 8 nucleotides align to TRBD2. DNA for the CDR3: TGTGCCAGCAGGATACGGGAGGGGGAGCTGTACTTC. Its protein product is CASRIREGELYF.